This T cell receptor beta chain was found in a study of blood T cell repertoires in COVID-19. Study overall: Some COVID-19 samples were acute and others convalescent; all came from the United States, Italy and Spain.

Participants, about 18 to 100 years old, spanned around 25 US areas. Cohort 3 recovery required two negative PCRs, clearance, or symptom resolution. TCRdb's table, derived via immunoSEQ multiplex PCR, lists solely in-frame clones and lacks some. The table has around 170,000 clones, about 83% seen once. Trimming took 3 bases from V and 4 from J; bases not matched to a gene: 6. This CDR3 comprises 15 residues. Germline V gene lookup returns CDR1 SGHRS and CDR2 YFSETQ. The clonotype originates from a woman in her 30s who had recovered from COVID-19. Sequenced: PBMCs or T cells enriched from blood (not recorded which). The J gene is TRBJ2-3, the V gene TRBV5-1; 9 nucleotides line up with TRBD2. CDR3 nucleotide sequence: TGCGCCAGCAGCTCCCGGACTAGCGTTTCAGATACGCAGTATTTT. Residues: CASSSRTSVSDTQYF.